This TCR beta chain emerged from a study of cytomegalovirus exposure and HLA in healthy donors. Study background: Later analysis reported that the approximately 120 validation repertoires shared the platform of the approximately 670 first-cohort repertoires.

Measured with immunoSEQ multiplex PCR; TCRdb has only the in-frame clones, and not every one. The table shows 150,000 to 200,000 clones, with 86% occurring only once. The V gene end was trimmed by 2 bases and the J gene end by 7 bases; junction bases not matched to a gene: 7. The CDR3 is made up of 17 amino acids. Germline V gene lookup returns CDR1 ENHRY and CDR2 SYGVKD. A roughly 120-subject validation cohort, separate from the approximately 610-subject first cohort, supplied the donors. This receptor was taken from a woman aged 18-29 years in good health and CMV-seronegative. The rearrangement uses TRBV10-3 and TRBJ2-1, with 14 bases matching TRBD2. The sequenced sample consisted of PBMCs. The DNA for the CDR3 is TGTGCCATCAGTGAGACCAAGACTAGCGGGAGGGTGAATGAGCAGTTCTTC. Its protein is CAISETKTSGRVNEQFF.